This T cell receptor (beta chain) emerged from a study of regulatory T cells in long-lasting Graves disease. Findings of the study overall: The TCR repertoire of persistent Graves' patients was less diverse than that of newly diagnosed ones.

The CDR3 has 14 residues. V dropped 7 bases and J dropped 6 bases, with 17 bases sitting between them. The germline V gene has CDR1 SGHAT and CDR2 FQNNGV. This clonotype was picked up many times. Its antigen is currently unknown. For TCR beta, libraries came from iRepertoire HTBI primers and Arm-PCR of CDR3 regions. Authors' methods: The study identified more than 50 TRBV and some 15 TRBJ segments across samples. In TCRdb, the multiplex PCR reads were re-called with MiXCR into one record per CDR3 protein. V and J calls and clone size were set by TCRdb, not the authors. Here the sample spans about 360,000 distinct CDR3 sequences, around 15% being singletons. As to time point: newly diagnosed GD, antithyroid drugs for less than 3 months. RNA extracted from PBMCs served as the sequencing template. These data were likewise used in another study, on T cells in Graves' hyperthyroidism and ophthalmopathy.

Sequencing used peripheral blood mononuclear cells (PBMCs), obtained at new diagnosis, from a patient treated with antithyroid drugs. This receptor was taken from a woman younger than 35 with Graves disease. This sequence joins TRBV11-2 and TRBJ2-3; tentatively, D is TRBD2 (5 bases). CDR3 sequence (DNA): TGTGCCAGCACCTCGGGATTCTTCGGGGATACGCAGTATTTT. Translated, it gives CASTSGFFGDTQYF.